This entry describes one TCR beta chain. This specimen belongs to a study of cytomegalovirus exposure and HLA in healthy donors. Germline lookup yields CDR1 SGHTA and CDR2 FQGNSA. This CDR3 region has 13 residues. V was trimmed by 4 bases and J by 7 bases, leaving 10 bases between them. Primers: 60 Vbeta forward and 13 Jbeta reverse. Using immunoSEQ multiplex PCR, the repertoire was profiled, and TCRdb retains in-frame clones only, with some absent. Among under 200,000 clones listed, about four fifths were seen once. V usage is TRBV7-2 and J usage is TRBJ1-4, with D tentatively TRBD1 (5 bases). The sequenced sample consisted of PBMCs. The TCR originated in a woman between 50 and 59 years old in good health and CMV-seropositive. Here the CDR3 DNA reads TGTGCCAGCAGCTCAACCAGGGTTGAAAAACTGTTTTTT. Translated: CASSSTRVEKLFF.